This entry features one T cell receptor beta chain sequence. What antigen it recognizes has not been identified. Base-call qualities are not available, and no considerably larger clone is one nucleotide away. This sample stems from a study of response to subunit inactivated influenza vaccine (dated by TCRdb to 2016 to 2019). For the wider study: Deep quantitative profiling of the T cell receptor repertoire was used in the study to follow responses to a trivalent subunit inactivated influenza vaccine.

The paper as a whole reports these results and caveats: According to the authors, only a limited number of new T cells may be recruited by each seasonal influenza vaccination.

The library was produced with RT-PCR. These reads were obtained on an Illumina HiSeq 2500. TCRdb redid the processing of the public reads, applying fastp at Q25 and MiXCR, and retained in-frame beta chains. Rows with one shared CDR3 protein collapse into an entry with the most common genes and DNA. The sample table holds around 790,000 distinct CDR3 sequences, of which about 20% were seen once. 10% to 13% of the sample is held by the ten biggest clonotypes. The sample here was PBMCs from blood, taken 4 to 6 days after vaccination. This receptor was identified in a man aged 50-60 years who received an inactivated influenza vaccine. Donor details come from another sample of the same person, matched by shared clones.

The DNA sequence is TGCAGCGTTGGATTGGCGAATAAGAACACTGAAGCTTTCTTT. It is translated as CSVGLANKNTEAFF. Recombination joined TRBV29-1 with TRBJ1-1; the D segment cannot be called with confidence. The CDR3 runs 14 amino acids, cysteine and phenylalanine included. Only CDR3 DNA is held: 42 bases, read in frame from base 1. CDR1 is given as SQVTM and CDR2 as ANQGSEA, both from the germline V gene. Relative to germline, V is 4 bases shorter and J is 1 base shorter, with 13 bases between their ends.